A single sample gave rise to the 13 T cell receptor beta chains below, sequenced in a study of STAT3 mutations in large granular lymphocyte leukemia. Study-wide points: Every T-LGLL patient had at least one immunodominant TCRbeta clonotype.

Data came from immunoSEQ multiplex PCR; TCRdb stores just in-frame clones and leaves some out. In the table there are about 10,000 clones, 87% of which are singletons. These receptors' targets are unknown. The sequenced sample consisted of peripheral blood mononuclear cells. These receptors came from a man between 60 and 75 years old with T-cell large granular lymphocyte leukemia. Some clones in this sample may be carry-over from other donors' samples.

The table lists this clone with a count of one. The V and J genes are TRBV28 and TRBJ1-2; D not resolved. There are 14 residues in the CDR3. Germline V gives CDR1 MDHEN, CDR2 SYDVKM. Trimming removed 2 bases at V and 2 bases at J, with 9 bases between. CDR3 residues: CASSLGNQNYGYTF. The CDR3 region has the DNA TGTGCCAGCAGTTTAGGCAACCAAAACTATGGCTACACCTTC.

V usage is TRBV19 and J usage is TRBJ1-5, with TRBD1 as a possible D gene (5 bases). CDR3 size: 15 residues. The ends were cut back, 4 bases at V and 5 bases at J, with 15 bases in the middle. From germline, CDR1 is LNHDA and CDR2 SQIVND (reference sequence). The DNA for the CDR3 is TGTGCCAGTAGTACGGGGCAGGGAGGGGATCAGCCCCAGCATTTT. Protein product: CASSTGQGGDQPQHF. Looking up the rest from reference TRBV19 and TRBJ1-5 gives the full variable domain: DGGITQSPKYLFRKEGQNVTLSCEQNLNHDAMYWYRQDPGQGLRLIYYSQIVNDFQKGDIAEGYSVSREKKESFPLTVTSAQKNPTAFYLCASSTGQGGDQPQHFGDGTRLSIL.

V and J are TRBV5-1 and TRBJ1-1, with no clear D. CDR1 and CDR2 (germline): SGHRS, YFSETQ. The CDR3 spans 14 residues. The V end lost 2 bases, the J end lost 1 base, and 9 bases lay between the germline ends. CDR3 loop: CASSFGRPNTEAFF. The CDR3 DNA sequence: TGCGCCAGCAGCTTCGGACGGCCGAACACTGAAGCTTTCTTT.

The chain links TRBV19 to TRBJ2-7, with D possibly being TRBD1 (5 bases). The CDR3 is 15 amino acids. V was trimmed by 3 bases and J by 2 bases, leaving 14 bases between them. The germline CDR1 and CDR2 sequences are LNHDA and SQIVND (reference sequence). The CDR3 nucleotides are TGTGCCAGTAGTATCGACAGTCAACAGGCCTACGAGCAGTACTTC. This encodes CASSIDSQQAYEQYF.

The chain joins TRBV28 to TRBJ2-7; TRBD1 might be the D (5 bases). This CDR3 region has 12 residues. With 7 bases removed from V and 3 bases from J, the gap between germline ends came to 10 bases. Germline V gene sequence: CDR1 MDHEN, CDR2 SYDVKM. The CDR3 nucleotides are TGTGCCAGCACCTTAGGGGACTACGAGCAGTACTTC. Translating it yields CASTLGDYEQYF.

This chain joins TRBV5-6 and TRBJ1-1, with D tentatively TRBD1 (6 bases). Trimming cost V 2 bases and J 8 bases, with 16 bases left between them. The CDR3 loop spans 14 amino acids. The germline V gene encodes CDR1 SGHDT and CDR2 YYEEEE. Written as DNA, the CDR3 is TGTGCCAGCAGCTTCCAGGGGTATAGGACGGAAGCTTTCTTT. Its translation is CASSFQGYRTEAFF.

The chain is built from TRBV5-1 and TRBJ2-1; 7 nucleotides align to TRBD1. The junction had 4 bases not matched to a gene; V was cut back by 7 bases and J by 0 bases. CDR3 length: 14 residues. CDR1 and CDR2 (germline): SGHRS, YFSETQ. The CDR3: CASRTGDSYNEQFF. The CDR3 coding sequence is TGCGCCAGCCGTACAGGGGACTCCTACAATGAGCAGTTCTTC.

V and J are TRBV29-1 and TRBJ2-3; 16 nucleotides match TRBD2. CDR1 SQVTM and CDR2 ANQGSEA come from the germline V gene. J lost 3 bases, V lost 5 bases, and 11 bases had no gene match. The CDR3 is made up of 18 amino acids. The CDR3 sequence is CSVNALGTSGGGTDTQYF. The CDR3, as DNA: TGCAGCGTTAACGCCCTGGGGACTAGCGGGGGGGGGACAGATACGCAGTATTTT.

This rearrangement joins TRBV2 to TRBJ2-7; D uncertain. Germline V gene data show CDR1 as SNHLY and CDR2 as FYNNEI. With 6 bases removed from V and 0 bases from J, the gap between germline ends came to 6 bases. The CDR3 is made up of 12 amino acids. In DNA form, the CDR3 reads TGTGCCAGCAGGGACGCCTCCTACGAGCAGTACTTC. This translates into CASRDASYEQYF. The whole variable domain, filled in from reference TRBV2 and TRBJ2-7, reads EPEVTQTPSHQVTQMGQEVILRCVPISNHLYFYWYRQILGQKVEFLVSFYNNEISEKSEIFDDQFSVERPDGSNFTLKIRSTKLEDSAMYFCASRDASYEQYFGPGTRLTVT.

This sequence joins TRBV20-1 and TRBJ2-3; D unclear. CDR1 is DFQATT, CDR2 SNEGSKA, per germline (reference sequence). The CDR3 has 10 residues. Trimming removed 3 bases from V and 2 bases from J, with 0 bases in between. As DNA, the CDR3 is TGCAGTGCTAGCACAGATACGCAGTATTTT. It specifies CSASTDTQYF.

The chain couples TRBV4-3 to TRBJ2-3, with TRBD2 identical over 11 bases. Germline-derived CDR1 and CDR2 are LGHNA and YSLEER. Germline trimming cut 4 bases from V and 2 bases from J; bases unmatched to any gene: 5. This CDR3 is built from 16 residues. This chain's CDR3 is CASSRGTSGITDTQYF. The CDR3 DNA reads TGCGCCAGCAGCCGCGGGACTAGCGGAATCACAGATACGCAGTATTTT.

The chain couples TRBV5-4 to TRBJ2-1, with TRBD2 identical over 10 bases. This CDR3 is 17 amino acids long. CDR1 SGHNT and CDR2 YYREEE come from the germline V gene (reference sequence). Trimming removed 1 base from V and 4 bases from J; junction bases left unmatched: 8. The CDR3 DNA sequence: TGTGCCAGCAGCTTGTTTAGCGGGAGGACCGCATACAATGAGCAGTTCTTC. As protein: CASSLFSGRTAYNEQFF.

The rearrangement joins TRBV20-1 to TRBJ2-1, with a tentative D call TRBD1 (5 bases). The CDR3 length is 11 residues. Germline CDR1 DFQATT, CDR2 SNEGSKA (reference sequence). V was clipped by 3 bases and J by 6 bases, with 6 bases between them. In DNA, the CDR3 is TGCAGTGCTAGGGGGCCCAATGAGCAGTTCTTC. Protein: CSARGPNEQFF.